This paragraph covers one TCR beta chain sequence. The CDR3 runs to 16 residues. V lost 2 bases to trimming and J lost 0 bases, with 14 bases between them. Germline V gene lookup returns CDR1 KGHSH and CDR2 LQKENI. This record comes from a study of regulatory T cells in long-lasting Graves disease. Arm-PCR of CDR3 regions with iRepertoire HTBI primers generated TCR beta libraries. TCRdb re-called the multiplex PCR reads through MiXCR, storing one row per CDR3 protein. The sample lists approximately 400,000 distinct CDR3 sequences; about 15% were seen once. Specified time point: newly diagnosed GD, antithyroid drugs for less than 3 months. Researchers made the TCR library from RNA that was extracted from PBMCs. The same data also contributed to another study, on T cells in Graves' hyperthyroidism and ophthalmopathy. That publication notes: HTBI primers were the set used in a first-round RT-PCR of the TCR CDR3.

The origin of this receptor is a woman aged 35 to 49 with Graves disease. The J gene is TRBJ2-7, the V gene TRBV18; perhaps TRBD2 as D (5 bases). Material: peripheral blood mononuclear cells (PBMCs), obtained at new diagnosis, from a patient treated with antithyroid drugs. The DNA for the CDR3 is TGTGCCAGCTCACCAAACGGGATTTACGCCTCCTACGAGCAGTACTTC. Its protein is CASSPNGIYASYEQYF.